What follows is one T cell receptor beta chain and its context. Its binding antigen is unknown. No base-level quality is on record; no much larger clone is a single base apart. TCRbeta CDR3 regions were amplified from genomic DNA using the immunoSEQ Assay, a bias-controlled multiplex PCR. For the original study's pipeline: The number of nucleated cells in each sample was estimated by amplification of reference gene primers within the assay. To quantify the absolute abundance of each unique TCRbeta CDR3 rearrangement, sequence reads were collapsed and filtered. For each sample, productive Simpson clonality was calculated as the square root of Simpson's diversity index across productive rearrangements. TCRdb took this table from immuneACCESS and kept in-frame rearrangements with V and J called. Such tables lack part of the clones; where checked against another copy, unresolved V genes explain under half of the gap, and the rest is unexplained. V and J calls and clone size are copied from that table; D and trimming were computed from the DNA. Counted in this sample were 85,000 to 90,000 clones; 87% of them appeared once. The ten largest make up around 1% of the sample.

This sample was included in a study of blood T cell repertoires in COVID-19 (dated by TCRdb to about 2020). For the wider study: Samples covering the acute and convalescent phases of COVID-19 were provided by collaborators in the United States, Italy and Spain. The material from the prospective study consisted of cDNA or gDNA derived from T cells, B-cell-depleted T cells, or PBMCs. The dataset comprised deeply sampled blood TCRbeta repertoires from subjects exposed to, actively infected with, or recovered from COVID-19. The repertoires were released in a freely available public database meant as a resource for research on the immune response to SARS-CoV-2. The samples were drawn from the first 160 participants of the ongoing ImmuneRACE study and from 1,200 or so subjects provided by 6 global collaborators. Nearly every sample came with metadata listing a de-identified subject ID, COVID-19 status, age in years and sex. Where available, HLA class I and class II types were taken from metadata supplied by the sample provider and were not determined by assay-based typing.

Overall study outcomes, separate from this receptor: The amount of clinical and demographic metadata varied by source and participant and was provided uncurated.

The germline V gene (reference sequence) provides CDR1 LGHDT and CDR2 YNNKEL. The V end gives up 4 bases and the J end 6 bases, leaving 13 bases in the junction not matched to a gene. Including cysteine and phenylalanine, the CDR3 has 16 amino acids. The only DNA kept is the CDR3, 48 bases in frame from the first base. Each collaborating institution followed its own protocols to collect whole blood in K2EDTA tubes. For TCRbeta analysis, collaborators shipped samples in one of three forms: frozen whole blood, isolated PBMCs, or DNA extracted from either of those sample types. In this chain, TRBV3-1 (or the pseudogene TRBV3-2) is recombined with TRBJ2-5; TRBD2 fits 8 bases in the junction. This sequence originates from a human donor in a cohort sampled during active COVID-19. The material sequenced was peripheral blood. The CDR3 protein is CASSPSAAGGQKTQYF. The nucleotide sequence is TGTGCCAGCAGCCCCTCCGCGGCGGGGGGCCAGAAGACCCAGTACTTC.